The 5 T cell receptor beta chains in this list originate from one sample, sequenced in a study of T-cell memory formation after mild COVID-19. Using its own MiXCR run on the 5' RACE reads, TCRdb lists one record per CDR3 protein. Here the sample spans some 40,000 distinct CDR3 sequences, 7.3% being singletons. Sequenced input: PBMCs or a T cell subset sorted from them (not recorded which). The source is a man aged 18-30 years who had mild COVID-19 (a few samples of this study predate the infection). Cell type and time point are not known.

This clonotype was found a few times. The chain couples TRBV18 to TRBJ1-4; D possibly corresponds to TRBD1 (6 bases). The V gene's germline CDR1 is KGHSH and CDR2 LQKENI. The CDR3 loop spans 17 amino acids. V lost 4 bases, J lost 0 bases, and 15 bases lay in between. Here the CDR3 reads CASSRARDIATNEKLFF. CDR3 coding DNA: TGTGCCAGCTCACGAGCGCGGGACATCGCAACTAATGAAAAACTGTTTTTT.

The table lists this clonotype with many counts. V and J are TRBV11-2 and TRBJ2-5; 10 nucleotides align to TRBD1. The junction had 6 bases not matched to a gene; V was cut back by 3 bases and J by 5 bases. Germline CDR1 is SGHAT and CDR2 is FQNNGV. The CDR3 is 15 residues long. The CDR3 reads CASSLGQGFLETQYF. DNA for the CDR3: TGTGCCAGCAGCTTGGGACAGGGGTTTTTGGAGACCCAGTACTTC. Variable domain in full (rest from reference TRBV11-2 and TRBJ2-5): EAGVAQSPRYKIIEKRQSVAFWCNPISGHATLYWYQQILGQGPKLLIQFQNNGVVDDSQLPKDRFSAERLKGVDSTLKIQPAKLEDSAVYLCASSLGQGFLETQYFGPGTRLLVL.

By sample share, this clonotype is medium-sized. The V call is TRBV5-5, the J call TRBJ2-1; D might be TRBD2 (6 bases). Per the germline V gene, CDR1 is SGHKS and CDR2 is YYEKEE (reference sequence). This CDR3 contains 15 residues. Trimming cost V 5 bases and J 0 bases, with 12 bases left between them. The CDR3 here is CASRRLDGSYNEQFF. The CDR3 DNA sequence: TGTGCCAGCAGGCGACTAGACGGCTCCTACAATGAGCAGTTCTTC.

V and J are TRBV12-3 or TRBV12-4 and TRBJ1-1, with a possible D match to TRBD1 (5 bases). The V end lost 5 bases, the J end lost 3 bases, and 13 bases lay between the germline ends. The CDR3 is made up of 14 amino acids. The CDR3 here is CASSAQGVDTEAFF. The CDR3 DNA sequence: TGTGCCAGCAGTGCCCAGGGAGTAGACACTGAAGCTTTCTTT.

This rearrangement joins TRBV11-2 to TRBJ1-1, with D unclear. Germline CDR1 reads SGHAT; CDR2 reads FQNNGV. V gave up 5 bases and J gave up 2 bases, with 9 bases separating them. This CDR3 spans 13 amino acids. This CDR3 reads CASSLLFNTEAFF. The CDR3 DNA sequence: TGTGCCAGCAGCCTTCTTTTTAACACTGAAGCTTTCTTT. The full variable domain, completed using reference TRBV11-2 and TRBJ1-1, is EAGVAQSPRYKIIEKRQSVAFWCNPISGHATLYWYQQILGQGPKLLIQFQNNGVVDDSQLPKDRFSAERLKGVDSTLKIQPAKLEDSAVYLCASSLLFNTEAFFGQGTRLTVV.